Listed below are T cell receptor beta chains from one sample, sequenced in a study of blood T cell repertoires in COVID-19. The method was immunoSEQ multiplex PCR; TCRdb's version includes in-frame clones alone and lacks a portion of them. Here the sample spans a few hundred thousand clones, roughly 91% being singletons. Sequencing was carried out using peripheral blood. All receptors come from a middle-aged man with active or convalescent COVID-19. Each CDR3 is given with its conserved first and last residue. The order of the fields is V gene, J gene, D gene, CDR3 protein, CDR3 DNA. A D gene is named only where the DNA matches it firmly.

>TRBV24-1|TRBJ2-3|TRBD1
CATSGQGQPPSTDTQYF
TGTGCCACCAGCGGACAGGGACAACCGCCTAGCACAGATACGCAGTATTTT
>TRBV9|TRBJ2-1|TRBD1
CASSVVGQGADNEQFF
TGTGCCAGCAGCGTAGTAGGGCAGGGGGCCGACAATGAGCAGTTCTTC
>TRBV28|TRBJ1-1|NA
CASSLNYLEAFF
TGTGCCAGCAGTTTAAACTACCTTGAAGCTTTCTTT
>TRBV9|TRBJ2-7|TRBD2
CASSPGTSGGYEQYF
TGTGCCAGCAGCCCAGGGACTAGCGGGGGCTACGAGCAGTACTTC
>TRBV2|TRBJ1-2|TRBD1
CASSLSDRGNGYTF
TGTGCCAGCAGCCTATCTGACAGGGGAAATGGCTACACCTTC
>TRBV7-8|TRBJ2-3|TRBD2
CASSLDGLAGPSTQYF
TGTGCCAGCAGCTTAGATGGACTAGCGGGACCGTCTACGCAGTATTTT
>TRBV19|TRBJ1-2|NA
CASSISNYGYTF
TGTGCCAGTAGTATTTCAAACTATGGCTACACCTTC
>TRBV11-2|TRBJ1-1|NA
CASSQGTWAHEAFF
TGTGCCAGCAGTCAAGGCACTTGGGCGCATGAAGCTTTCTTT
>TRBV27|TRBJ1-6|TRBD1
CASSYRGLSSYNSPLHF
TGTGCCAGCAGCTACAGGGGCCTGAGCTCCTATAATTCACCCCTCCACTTT
>TRBV18|TRBJ2-7|TRBD1
CASSPGTGEGEQYF
TGTGCCAGCTCACCCGGGACAGGGGAAGGAGAGCAGTACTTC
>TRBV5-1|TRBJ1-5|TRBD1
CASSPGQGDQPQHF
TGCGCCAGCAGCCCAGGACAGGGGGATCAGCCCCAGCATTTT
>TRBV19|TRBJ1-5|NA
CASSIEGGQGGTAQHF
TGTGCCAGTAGTATAGAAGGCGGTCAGGGAGGAACAGCCCAGCATTTT
>TRBV11-2|TRBJ1-1|NA
CASSSQGATEAFF
TGTGCCAGCAGCTCGCAAGGGGCCACTGAAGCTTTCTTT
>TRBV11-2|TRBJ1-4|NA
CASSSQGSDHRKLFF
TGTGCCAGCAGCTCGCAGGGGTCAGACCATAGGAAACTGTTTTTT
>TRBV2|TRBJ2-1|TRBD2
CASSVLAGGAVEQFF
TGTGCCAGCAGTGTCCTAGCGGGGGGGGCTGTAGAGCAGTTCTTC
>TRBV28|TRBJ2-3|NA
CASTRGSTDTQYF
TGTGCCAGCACTAGGGGAAGCACAGATACGCAGTATTTT
>TRBV5-5|TRBJ2-3|TRBD2
CASRPGTSGYTDTQYF
TGTGCCAGCAGGCCCGGGACTAGCGGATACACAGATACGCAGTATTTT